What follows are 26 T cell receptor beta chains derived from one specimen sequenced in a study of cytomegalovirus exposure and HLA in healthy donors. 60 Vbeta and 13 Jbeta primers were used in PCR. TCRdb's table, derived via immunoSEQ multiplex PCR, lists solely in-frame clones and lacks some. The table shows 80,000 to 95,000 clones, with around 60% occurring only once. The specimen sequenced was PBMCs. The source of these receptors is a human donor in good health.

The V call is TRBV5-4, the J call TRBJ1-2; D perhaps matches TRBD1 (6 bases). The germline CDR1 and CDR2 sequences are SGHNT and YYREEE (reference sequence). The CDR3 is 15 residues long. Trimming pared 0 bases from V and 5 bases from J, leaving 14 bases between. CDR3 in DNA: TGTGCCAGCAGCTTGGCATCCGGACAGACTTATGGCTACACCTTC. It encodes CASSLASGQTYGYTF.

A few counts support this clone. The rearrangement links TRBV30 to TRBJ1-6; 7 bases align to TRBD1. The CDR3 runs 14 residues. Per the germline V gene, CDR1 is GTSNPN and CDR2 is SVGIG (reference sequence). V lost 1 base and J lost 8; bases outside the gene matches: 5. This chain's CDR3 is CAWSGTGTYSPLHF. CDR3 DNA sequence: TGTGCCTGGAGTGGGACAGGAACTTATTCACCCCTCCACTTT.

The rearrangement joins TRBV7-9 to TRBJ2-7; TRBD2 aligns across 10 bases. Germline V gene lookup returns CDR1 SEHNR and CDR2 FQNEAQ (reference sequence). The CDR3 sequence is 15 residues long. V dropped 4 bases and J dropped 4; count of bases not matched to a gene: 7. Here the CDR3 DNA reads TGTGCCAGCAGCTCGGTTCTAGCGGGGGAATACGAGCAGTACTTC. Amino acid sequence: CASSSVLAGEYEQYF.

The chain uses TRBV30 and TRBJ2-1; D is perhaps TRBD1 (6 bases). The CDR3 loop spans 13 amino acids. The V end lost 7 bases, the J end lost 3 bases, and 13 bases lay between the germline ends. Germline V gene lookup returns CDR1 GTSNPN and CDR2 SVGIG (reference sequence). CDR3 residues: CALEADSYNEQFF. CDR3 coding DNA: TGTGCCTTGGAGGCGGACAGCTACAATGAGCAGTTCTTC.

The gene calls are TRBV5-4 and TRBJ1-1, with 7 bases that match TRBD1. CDR3 size: 15 residues. The V gene end was trimmed by 1 base and the J gene end by 1 base; junction bases not matched to a gene: 4. Germline CDR1 SGHNT, CDR2 YYREEE (reference sequence). CDR3 sequence: CASSLPGTENTEAFF. CDR3 bases: TGTGCCAGCAGCTTGCCCGGGACAGAGAACACTGAAGCTTTCTTT.

The chain employs TRBV9 and TRBJ2-3; 8 nucleotides align to TRBD2. The J segment lost 7 bases and the V segment lost 3 bases, leaving 16 bases of the junction unmatched. The CDR3 has 17 residues. CDR1 and CDR2 (germline): SGDLS, YYNGEE. The CDR3 loop reads CASSGQVGAGVPNTQYF. CDR3 DNA: TGTGCCAGCAGCGGACAGGTGGGAGCGGGGGTACCTAATACGCAGTATTTT.

This chain links TRBV25-1 with TRBJ2-2, with D unclear. V gave up 4 bases and J gave up 1 base, with 10 bases separating them. Germline assignment: CDR1 MGHDK and CDR2 SYGVNS. There are 15 residues in the CDR3. The CDR3 is CASSVTTLNTGELFF. The CDR3 bases are TGTGCCAGCAGTGTAACAACCTTGAACACCGGGGAGCTGTTTTTT. The whole variable domain, filled in from reference TRBV25-1 and TRBJ2-2, reads EADIYQTPRYLVIGTGKKITLECSQTMGHDKMYWYQQDPGMELHLIHYSYGVNSTEKGDLSSESTVSRIRTEHFPLTLESARPSHTSQYLCASSVTTLNTGELFFGEGSRLTVL.

V and J are TRBV7-3 and TRBJ2-1; a weak D match, TRBD2 (6 bases). Germline values: CDR1 SGHTA, CDR2 FQGTGA. This CDR3 comprises 14 residues. Trimming removed 5 bases from V and 0 bases from J, with 8 bases in between. The CDR3 loop is CASSRESSYNEQFF. DNA of the CDR3: TGTGCCAGCAGCCGGGAGAGCTCCTACAATGAGCAGTTCTTC.

The gene calls are TRBV7-6 and TRBJ2-3; 10 positions match TRBD2. The CDR3 runs to 15 residues. Germline V lookup: CDR1 SGHVS, CDR2 FNYEAQ. With 5 bases clipped from V and 5 bases from J, the junction kept 7 bases outside the gene matches. The CDR3 coding sequence is TGTGCCAGCAGCGTTCGAACTAGCGGGGTAGATACGCAGTATTTT. It encodes CASSVRTSGVDTQYF.

CDR3 residues: CASSPRTSGGQETQYF. In DNA, the CDR3 is TGCGCCAGCAGCCCCCGGACTAGCGGGGGACAAGAGACCCAGTACTTC. This chain uses TRBV4-3 with TRBJ2-5, with 13 bases identical to TRBD2. This CDR3 comprises 16 residues. Germline trimming cut 4 bases from V and 2 bases from J; bases unmatched to any gene: 4. Germline V CDR1 and CDR2: LGHNA, YSLEER.

This rearrangement joins TRBV19 to TRBJ2-5; 8 positions agree with TRBD1. CDR1 LNHDA and CDR2 SQIVND come from the germline V gene (reference sequence). With 8 bases clipped from V and 4 bases from J, the junction kept 15 bases outside the gene matches. This CDR3 is 16 amino acids long. DNA for the CDR3: TGTGCCAGTCAACAAAATACCGGGACAGGAGGAGAGACCCAGTACTTC. It codes for CASQQNTGTGGETQYF.

The J gene is TRBJ1-4, the V gene TRBV7-9; D is unclear. The V and J ends lost 5 bases and 0 bases respectively, with 7 bases between them. The CDR3 has 14 residues. From germline, CDR1 is SEHNR and CDR2 FQNEAQ (reference sequence). The CDR3 nucleotides read TGTGCCAGCAGCCCTCCCGCAACTAATGAAAAACTGTTTTTT. It translates to CASSPPATNEKLFF.

The V and J genes are TRBV6-1 and TRBJ2-6; possibly TRBD1 for D (6 bases). Germline V gene sequence: CDR1 MNHNS, CDR2 SASEGT. The CDR3 length is 15 residues. Trimming took 4 bases from V and 1 from J, leaving 8 bases between them. The CDR3 DNA sequence: TGTGCCAGCAGTGTCACAGGGTCTGGGGCCAACGTCCTGACTTTC. Translating gives CASSVTGSGANVLTF.

The chain joins TRBV5-4 to TRBJ2-5; tentative D call: TRBD1 (6 bases). The germline V and J ends were trimmed by 5 bases and 4 bases, with 12 bases remaining between them. Germline V lookup: CDR1 SGHNT, CDR2 YYREEE (reference sequence). The CDR3 has 13 residues. The CDR3 loop reads CASSPGRGETQYF. DNA of the CDR3: TGTGCCAGCAGTCCCGGCAGGGGAGAGACCCAGTACTTC. Full variable domain (rest looked up from reference TRBV5-4 and TRBJ2-5): ETGVTQSPTHLIKTRGQQVTLRCSSQSGHNTVSWYQQALGQGPQFIFQYYREEENGRGNFPPRFSGLQFPNYSSELNVNALELDDSALYLCASSPGRGETQYFGPGTRLLVL.

In this sample, this clone turned up a few times. This chain links TRBV29-1 with TRBJ2-4, with unresolved D. Germline V gene sequence: CDR1 SQVTM, CDR2 ANQGSEA. The CDR3 runs to 12 residues. V was trimmed by 4 bases and J by 8 bases, leaving 12 bases between them. CDR3 residues: CSVVPTPDIQYF. CDR3 sequence (DNA): TGCAGCGTTGTACCCACCCCAGACATTCAGTACTTC.

There are a few counts of this clone. The chain has TRBV7-2 and TRBJ1-2; D not certain. The CDR3 spans 13 residues. V lost 1 base and J 6 bases, leaving 9 bases between the germline ends. CDR1 and CDR2 from the germline V gene are SGHTA and FQGNSA. The CDR3, as DNA: TGTGCCAGCAGCTTAGGTCGACGGGATGGCTACACCTTC. This codes for CASSLGRRDGYTF.

This clone showed up just a few times. The gene calls are TRBV5-5 and TRBJ1-2; no firm D call. Germline CDR1 SGHKS, CDR2 YYEKEE (reference sequence). Trimming removed 5 bases from V and 4 bases from J, with 12 bases in between. This CDR3 comprises 13 residues. CDR3 DNA sequence: TGTGCCAGCAGTCTCACGTTCGGCTATGGCTACACCTTC. Its translation is CASSLTFGYGYTF.

The gene calls are TRBV14 and TRBJ2-1; 7 positions match TRBD2. Germline assignment: CDR1 SGHDN and CDR2 FVKESK. This CDR3 has 15 residues. With V trimmed by 4 bases and J by 5 bases, 8 bases remained unmatched. The CDR3 loop is CASSLRLGGNNEQFF. CDR3 nucleotide sequence: TGTGCCAGCAGCCTTCGTCTGGGAGGGAACAATGAGCAGTTCTTC. Complete variable domain (other parts from reference TRBV14 and TRBJ2-1): EAGVTQFPSHSVIEKGQTVTLRCDPISGHDNLYWYRRVMGKEIKFLLHFVKESKQDESGMPNNRFLAERTGGTYSTLKVQPAELEDSGVYFCASSLRLGGNNEQFFGPGTRLTVL.

Points on this clone: Other DNA sequences of this sample code for an identical CDR3. The genes are TRBV20-1 and TRBJ2-1; perhaps TRBD1 as D (5 bases). The ends were cut back, 4 bases at V and 9 bases at J, with 7 bases in the middle. This CDR3 region has 10 residues. Germline V gene data show CDR1 as DFQATT and CDR2 as SNEGSKA (reference sequence). The CDR3 nucleotides read TGCAGTGCTAACAGGTTTGAGCAGTTCTTC. Encoded protein: CSANRFEQFF.

The gene calls are TRBV2 and TRBJ2-3; 7 bases agree with TRBD2. V shed 6 bases, J shed 0 bases, and the junction held 6 bases outside the gene matches. Germline assignment: CDR1 SNHLY and CDR2 FYNNEI. The CDR3 contains 15 residues. The CDR3 DNA sequence: TGTGCCAGCAGGACTAGCCCAATTAGCACAGATACGCAGTATTTT. This sequence encodes CASRTSPISTDTQYF.

The chain uses TRBV30 and TRBJ2-2; tentatively, D is TRBD2 (6 bases). Trimming pared 1 base from V and 3 bases from J, leaving 9 bases between. CDR3 length: 14 amino acids. From germline, CDR1 is GTSNPN and CDR2 SVGIG (reference sequence). The CDR3 reads CAWSGASDTGELFF. CDR3 nucleotide sequence: TGTGCCTGGAGTGGAGCTAGCGACACCGGGGAGCTGTTTTTT.

The chain has TRBV10-3 and TRBJ2-3; 12 bases line up with TRBD2. Germline values: CDR1 ENHRY, CDR2 SYGVKD. This CDR3 region has 18 residues. V shed 0 bases and J 3 bases; nucleotides not matched to a gene: 7. The CDR3 spells CAISESKPTSGGTDTQYF. CDR3 nucleotides: TGTGCCATCAGTGAGTCGAAGCCGACTAGCGGGGGTACAGATACGCAGTATTTT.

The chain combines TRBV11-3 with TRBJ2-2, with 7 bases matching TRBD1. After removal of 5 bases from V and 7 bases from J, the junction contained 10 bases not matched to a gene. CDR3 length: 15 amino acids. Germline CDR1 is SGHNT and CDR2 is YENEEA. As DNA, the CDR3 is TGTGCCAGCAGCCCGAACGACAGGGCCGGCGGGGAGCTGTTTTTT. Its protein product is CASSPNDRAGGELFF.

The chain uses TRBV4-2 and TRBJ1-2; maybe TRBD1 (6 bases). The length of the CDR3 is 14 residues. V was trimmed by 4 bases and J by 4 bases, leaving 13 bases between them. Germline assignment: CDR1 LGHNA and CDR2 YNFKEQ. CDR3 bases: TGTGCCAGCAGCCGAGATTTAGGGGGCTATGGCTACACCTTC. Translated, it gives CASSRDLGGYGYTF.

The chain recombines TRBV2 with TRBJ1-4, with D possibly TRBD1 on 5 matching bases. Germline CDR1 is SNHLY and CDR2 is FYNNEI. This CDR3 has 15 amino acids. The V end was cut by 3 bases, the J end by 11 bases, with 19 bases between. The CDR3 nucleotides read TGTGCCAGCAGTGACCCCAATGGGGCTAGAGAGAAACTGTTTTTT. Translating gives CASSDPNGAREKLFF.

V gene TRBV4-1 combines with J gene TRBJ1-6; the match to TRBD1 covers 9 bases. The CDR3 contains 15 residues. Germline lookup yields CDR1 MGHRA and CDR2 YSYEKL. Germline trimming cut 4 bases from V and 6 bases from J; bases unmatched to any gene: 4. Here the CDR3 reads CASSLRTGVNSPLHF. DNA of the CDR3: TGCGCCAGCAGCCTGAGGACAGGGGTTAATTCACCCCTCCACTTT.